This TCR beta chain is from a study of siplizumab effects on memory and regulatory T cells (dated by TCRdb to between 2018 and 2020). About the full investigation: The study looked at the effect of siplizumab, an anti-CD2 antibody, on alloreactive T-cell subsets in allogeneic mixed lymphocyte reactions made from human PBMCs.

Unmatched junction bases come to 6, with V trimmed by 4 bases and J by 7 bases. The CDR3 starts with the cysteine, ends with the phenylalanine, and has 15 residues. Left in the record is the CDR3 DNA by itself, 45 bases read in frame from the first base. The germline V gene gives CDR1 as SNHLY and CDR2 as FYNNEI. On the study overall, not on this receptor specifically: The cumulative frequency of alloreactive sequences that could be traced back to unstimulated CD4+ memory T cells was significantly reduced by siplizumab. Because sequences at frequencies below about 10^-5 were poorly captured, only a minor fraction of alloreactive clones could be mapped back to unstimulated subsets. Whether proliferating Tregs from siplizumab cultures were suppressive was not functionally confirmed. About 80-96% of proliferating CD4+ or CD8+ clones could not be given a naive or memory phenotype. Unstimulated naive T cells appeared to be more diverse than memory T cells, and naive cells seemed to make a substantial contribution to the alloresponse. Among mappable alloreactive CD4+ clones, an average Treg-derived fraction of over 60% was observed with siplizumab, compared with 25% to 30% in control reactions.

This clone was counted once. Its cognate antigen has yet to be identified. Qualities for individual bases were not recorded, and no much larger clone is one base off. Library generation was performed with the immunoSEQ multiplex PCR assay. Approximately 10^5 TCR templates per sample were assayed on the deep sequencing platform. Genomic DNA extracted from sorted T cells was used for TCRbeta CDR3 sequencing. In the source study's methods: Clonal analysis of TCRbeta CDR3 data was done in the R programming language. Alloreactive CD4+ and CD8+ clones were defined by comparing unstimulated samples with post-reaction CFSE-low samples. Alloreactive CD4+ clones were assigned to regulatory or non-regulatory origin by matching sequences to sorted unstimulated Treg and non-Treg repertoires. TCRdb carries this immuneACCESS record with in-frame sequences only. Its versions omit some clonotypes, under half of them owing to an unresolved V gene in the studies checked, with the rest unexplained. Clone size and the V and J calls come from that table; the DNA yielded D and trimming. For this sample there are roughly 100,000 clones; under 95% appear just once. The ten largest clones take up 0.32% of the sample.

Sorted unstimulated T cells and proliferating T cells recovered from mixed lymphocyte reactions were subjected to TCRbeta CDR3 sequencing. Fresh whole blood from ten HLA-typed healthy donors was used as the source from which PBMCs were isolated. The chain links TRBV2 with TRBJ2-1; 11 central nucleotides agree with TRBD2. The TCR comes from a human donor in good health. Sequencing was done on a sample of CD4+ T cells sorted from blood. The DNA is TGTGCCAGCAGTGCGGGACTAGCGGTAACGAATGAGCAGTTCTTC. This translates into CASSAGLAVTNEQFF.